This T cell receptor (beta chain) was obtained from a study of STAT5B mutations in CD4+ large granular lymphocyte leukemia. CDR1 is KGHSH, CDR2 LQKENI, per germline. Trimming took off 4 bases at V and 5 bases at J, with 14 bases between the two ends. The CDR3 loop spans 15 amino acids. The table came from immunoSEQ multiplex PCR; TCRdb's copy has only in-frame clones and leaves some out. The table includes some 33,000 clones, around 76% detected once. V usage is TRBV18 and J usage is TRBJ2-2, with D possibly TRBD1 on 6 matching bases. Sequenced sample: CD4+ T cells from blood buffy coats. The receptor was isolated from a human donor in good health. The CDR3 region is CASSRETGRTGELFF. CDR3 coding DNA: TGTGCCAGCTCACGTGAGACAGGCCGGACCGGGGAGCTGTTTTTT.